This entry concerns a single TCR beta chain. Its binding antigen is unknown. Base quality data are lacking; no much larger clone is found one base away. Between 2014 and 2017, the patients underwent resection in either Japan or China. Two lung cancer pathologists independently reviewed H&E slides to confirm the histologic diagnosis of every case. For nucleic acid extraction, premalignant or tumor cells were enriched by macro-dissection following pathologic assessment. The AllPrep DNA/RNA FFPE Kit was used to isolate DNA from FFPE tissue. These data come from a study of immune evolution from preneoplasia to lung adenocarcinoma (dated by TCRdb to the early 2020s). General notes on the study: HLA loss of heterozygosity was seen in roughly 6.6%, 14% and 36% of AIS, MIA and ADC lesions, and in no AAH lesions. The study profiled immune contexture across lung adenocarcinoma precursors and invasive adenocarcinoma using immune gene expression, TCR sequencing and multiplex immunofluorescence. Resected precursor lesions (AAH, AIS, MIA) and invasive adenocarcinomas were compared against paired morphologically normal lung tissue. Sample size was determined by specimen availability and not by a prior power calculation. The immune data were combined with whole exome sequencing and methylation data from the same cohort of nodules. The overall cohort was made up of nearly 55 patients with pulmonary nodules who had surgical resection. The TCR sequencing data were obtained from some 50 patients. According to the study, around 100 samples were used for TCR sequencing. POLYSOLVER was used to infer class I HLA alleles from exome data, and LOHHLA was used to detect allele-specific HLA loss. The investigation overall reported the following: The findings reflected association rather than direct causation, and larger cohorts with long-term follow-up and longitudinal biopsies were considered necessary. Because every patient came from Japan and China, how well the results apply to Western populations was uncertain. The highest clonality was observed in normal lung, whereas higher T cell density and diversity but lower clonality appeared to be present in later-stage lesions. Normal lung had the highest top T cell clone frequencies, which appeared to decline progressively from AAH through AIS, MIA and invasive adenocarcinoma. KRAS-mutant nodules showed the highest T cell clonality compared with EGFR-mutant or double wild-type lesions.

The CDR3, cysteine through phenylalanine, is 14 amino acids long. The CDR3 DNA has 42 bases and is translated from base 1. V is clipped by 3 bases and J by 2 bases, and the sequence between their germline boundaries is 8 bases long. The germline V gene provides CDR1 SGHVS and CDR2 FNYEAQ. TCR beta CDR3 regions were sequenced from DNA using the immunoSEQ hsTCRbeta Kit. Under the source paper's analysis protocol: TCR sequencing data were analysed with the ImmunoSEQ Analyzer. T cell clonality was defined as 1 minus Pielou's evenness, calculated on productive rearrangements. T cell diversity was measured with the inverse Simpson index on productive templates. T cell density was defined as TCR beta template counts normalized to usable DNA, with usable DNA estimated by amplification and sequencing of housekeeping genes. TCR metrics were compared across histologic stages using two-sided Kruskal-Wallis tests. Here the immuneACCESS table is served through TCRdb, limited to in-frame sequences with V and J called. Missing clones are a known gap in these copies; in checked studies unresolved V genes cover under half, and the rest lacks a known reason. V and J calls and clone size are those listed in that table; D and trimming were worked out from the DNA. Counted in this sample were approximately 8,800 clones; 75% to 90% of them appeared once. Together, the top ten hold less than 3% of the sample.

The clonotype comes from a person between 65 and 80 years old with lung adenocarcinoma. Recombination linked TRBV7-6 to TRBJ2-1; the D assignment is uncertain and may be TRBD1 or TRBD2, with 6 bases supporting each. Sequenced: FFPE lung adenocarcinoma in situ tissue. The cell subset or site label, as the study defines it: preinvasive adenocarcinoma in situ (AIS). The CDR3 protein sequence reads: CASSFRGPYNEQFF. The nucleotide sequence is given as TGTGCCAGCAGCTTCCGGGGGCCCTACAATGAGCAGTTCTTC.